The TCR beta chain under discussion was sequenced for a study of shared clonotypes between healthy human individuals. General study results and limits: Since donors were few, the genetic and exposure-history diversity represented was limited.

In the case of this clone: Antigen unknown.

Method: immunoSEQ multiplex PCR; TCRdb's copy keeps in-frame clones and lacks some. The table includes around 500,000 clones, about three quarters detected once. Looked up from germline, CDR1 is LGHNA and CDR2 is YNFKEQ. This CDR3 is 15 amino acids long. The V end lost 1 base, the J end lost 5 bases, and 11 bases lay between the germline ends. J is TRBJ2-2 and V is TRBV4-2; no definite D call. This clonotype was obtained from a woman aged 40 to 55 in good health. Some clones in this sample may be carry-over from other donors' samples. The sample consisted of PBMCs. This CDR3 is CASSQVQIWTGELFF. The CDR3 coding sequence is TGTGCCAGCAGCCAAGTCCAGATTTGGACCGGGGAGCTGTTTTTT.